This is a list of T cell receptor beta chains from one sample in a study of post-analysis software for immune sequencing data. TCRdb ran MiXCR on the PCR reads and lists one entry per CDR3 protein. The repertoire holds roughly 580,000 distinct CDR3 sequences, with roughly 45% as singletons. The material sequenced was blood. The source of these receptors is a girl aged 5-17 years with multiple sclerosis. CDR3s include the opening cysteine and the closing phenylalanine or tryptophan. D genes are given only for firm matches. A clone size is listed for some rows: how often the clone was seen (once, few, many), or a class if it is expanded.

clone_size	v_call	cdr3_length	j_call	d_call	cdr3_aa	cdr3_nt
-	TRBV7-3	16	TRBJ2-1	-	CASSLTVGSSYNGQFF	TGTGCCAGCAGCTTAACGGTGGGTAGCTCCTACAATGGGCAGTTCTTC
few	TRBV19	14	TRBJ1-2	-	CASSRDPSLYGYTF	TGTGCCAGTAGCCGCGACCCATCCCTCTATGGCTACACCTTC
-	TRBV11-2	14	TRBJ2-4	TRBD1	CASSSGTGVNIQYF	TGTGCCAGCAGCTCCGGGACAGGGGTGAACATTCAGTACTTC
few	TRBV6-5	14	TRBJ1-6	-	CAISIARFGSPLHF	TGTGCCATCTCAATCGCGAGGTTTGGGTCACCCCTCCACTTT
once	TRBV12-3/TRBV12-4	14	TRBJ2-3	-	CASRSTVIADTQYF	TGTGCCAGCAGATCGACAGTGATAGCGGATACGCAGTATTTT
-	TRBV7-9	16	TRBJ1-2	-	CASSLSSRERSYGYTF	TGTGCCAGCAGCTTATCAAGCAGGGAGAGGTCTTATGGCTACACCTTC
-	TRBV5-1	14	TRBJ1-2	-	CASSYAILSYGYTF	TGCGCCAGCAGCTATGCCATCCTAAGTTATGGCTACACCTTC
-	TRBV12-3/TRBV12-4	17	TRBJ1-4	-	CASSGQGGPITNEKRFF	TGTGCCAGCAGTGGACAAGGCGGGCCGATAACTAATGAAAAGCGGTTTTTT
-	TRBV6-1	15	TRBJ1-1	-	CASSQIARLNTEAFF	TGTGCCAGCAGCCAGATCGCACGGCTGAACACTGAAGCTTTCTTT
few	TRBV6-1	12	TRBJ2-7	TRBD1	CASRDRDHEQYF	TGTGCCAGCCGGGACAGGGACCACGAGCAGTACTTC
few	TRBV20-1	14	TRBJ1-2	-	CSAREVKGYYGYTF	TGCAGTGCTAGAGAGGTGAAGGGGTACTATGGCTACACCTTC
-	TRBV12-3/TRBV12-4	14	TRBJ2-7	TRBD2	CASRGAGEGYEQYF	TGTGCCAGCAGGGGAGCGGGAGAGGGGTACGAGCAGTACTTC
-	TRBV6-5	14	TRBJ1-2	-	CASSYFRAKYGYTF	TGTGCCAGCAGTTATTTTAGGGCCAAGTATGGCTACACCTTC
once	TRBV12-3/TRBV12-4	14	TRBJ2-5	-	CASSLGASRETQYF	TGTGCCAGCAGTTTAGGGGCCTCCCGAGAGACCCAGTACTTC
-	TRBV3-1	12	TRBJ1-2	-	CASSQDPRFYTF	TGTGCCAGCAGCCAAGATCCGCGATTCTACACCTTC
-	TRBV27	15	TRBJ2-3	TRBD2	CASTPGGIWTDTQYF	TGTGCCAGCACCCCGGGAGGGATATGGACAGATACGCAGTATTTT
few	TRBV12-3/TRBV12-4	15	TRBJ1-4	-	CASSPLQGSGEKLFF	TGTGCCAGCAGTCCCCTACAGGGTTCGGGGGAAAAACTGTTTTTT
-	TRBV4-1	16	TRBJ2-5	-	CASSQLSRQARETQYF	TGCGCCAGCAGCCAATTGTCGCGACAGGCTCGAGAGACCCAGTACTTC
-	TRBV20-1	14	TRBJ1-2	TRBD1	CSVRPGQGNYGYTF	TGCAGTGTTCGCCCCGGACAGGGGAACTATGGCTACACCTTC
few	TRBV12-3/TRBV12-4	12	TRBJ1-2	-	CASSGGLYGYTF	TGTGCCAGCAGTGGGGGCCTTTATGGCTACACCTTC
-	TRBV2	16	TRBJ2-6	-	CASRDPQYSGANVLTF	TGTGCCAGCAGAGACCCACAGTACTCTGGGGCCAACGTCCTGACTTTC
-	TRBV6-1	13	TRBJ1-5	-	CASNLDTVPPQHF	TGTGCCAGCAATTTAGACACCGTTCCGCCCCAGCATTTT
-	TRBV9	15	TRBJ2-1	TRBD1	CASSTRDRVLGEQFF	TGTGCCAGCAGCACCCGGGACAGGGTTCTAGGGGAGCAGTTCTTC
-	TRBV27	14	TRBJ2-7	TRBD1	CASSRRQGMEEQYF	TGTGCCAGCAGCCGTCGACAGGGGATGGAGGAGCAGTACTTC
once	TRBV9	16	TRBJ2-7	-	CASSVGGQPSRHEQYF	TGTGCCAGCAGCGTAGGTGGGCAGCCTTCTCGCCACGAGCAGTACTTC
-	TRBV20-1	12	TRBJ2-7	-	CSARDAAYEQYF	TGCAGTGCTAGAGATGCAGCCTACGAGCAGTACTTC
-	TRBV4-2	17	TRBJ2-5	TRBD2	CASSQGTSWILGETQYF	TGTGCCAGCAGCCAAGGGACTAGCTGGATCCTCGGGGAGACCCAGTACTTC
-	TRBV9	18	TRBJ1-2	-	CASSVGAIVREGASGYTF	TGTGCCAGCAGCGTAGGCGCTATCGTCAGGGAGGGCGCGAGTGGCTACACCTTC
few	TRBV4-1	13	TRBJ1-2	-	CASSHERGNGYTF	TGCGCCAGCAGCCACGAGCGGGGAAATGGCTACACCTTC
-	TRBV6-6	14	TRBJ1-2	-	CASRARDGLYGYTF	TGTGCCAGCAGGGCAAGGGACGGATTATATGGCTACACCTTC
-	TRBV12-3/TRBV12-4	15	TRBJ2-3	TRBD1	CASSFWTGGTDTQYF	TGTGCCAGCAGTTTTTGGACAGGGGGCACAGATACGCAGTATTTT
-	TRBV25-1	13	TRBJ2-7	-	CASSAAGYVEQYF	TGTGCCAGCAGTGCCGCAGGGTATGTCGAGCAGTACTTC
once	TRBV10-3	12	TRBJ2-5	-	CAIGESGETQYF	TGTGCCATCGGTGAGTCTGGGGAGACCCAGTACTTC
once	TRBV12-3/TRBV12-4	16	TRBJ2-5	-	CASSSHGGRGQETQYF	TGTGCCAGCAGTTCCCACGGGGGACGGGGACAAGAGACCCAGTACTTC
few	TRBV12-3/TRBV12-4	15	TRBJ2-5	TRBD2	CASRRTSGRSETQYF	TGTGCCAGCAGACGGACTAGCGGGAGGAGTGAGACCCAGTACTTC
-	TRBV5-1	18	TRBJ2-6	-	CASSLAGTGISGANVLTF	TGCGCCAGCAGCTTGGCGGGGACCGGAATCTCTGGGGCCAACGTCCTGACTTTC
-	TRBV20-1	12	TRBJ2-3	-	CSARELGDTQYF	TGCAGTGCTCGGGAGTTGGGAGATACGCAGTATTTT
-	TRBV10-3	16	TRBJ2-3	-	CPNPGGKWEGSDTQYF	TGCCCCAACCCTGGGGGGAAGTGGGAAGGTAGTGATACGCAGTATTTT
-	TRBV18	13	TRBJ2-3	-	CASSGLNADTQYF	TGTGCCAGCTCCGGCCTTAACGCAGATACGCAGTATTTT
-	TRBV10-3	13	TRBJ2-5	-	CAISESMRETQYF	TGTGCCATCAGTGAGTCGATGCGGGAGACCCAGTACTTC
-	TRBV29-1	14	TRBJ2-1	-	CSVDRGPTINEQFF	TGCAGCGTCGACCGGGGCCCCACGATTAATGAGCAGTTCTTC
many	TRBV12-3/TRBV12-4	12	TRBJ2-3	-	CASTLSTDTQYF	TGTGCCAGCACCCTTTCCACAGATACGCAGTATTTT
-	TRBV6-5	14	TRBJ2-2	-	CASSFQTNTGELFF	TGTGCCAGCAGTTTTCAGACGAACACCGGGGAGCTGTTTTTT
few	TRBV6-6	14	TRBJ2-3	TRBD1	CASSYQGQEDTQYF	TGTGCCAGCAGTTACCAGGGACAGGAGGATACGCAGTATTTT
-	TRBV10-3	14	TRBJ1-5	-	CAISKGSEDQPQHF	TGTGCCATCAGCAAGGGTAGTGAGGATCAGCCCCAGCATTTT
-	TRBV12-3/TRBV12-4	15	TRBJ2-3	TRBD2	CASDSASGVTDTQYF	TGTGCCAGCGACTCGGCTAGCGGAGTCACAGATACGCAGTATTTT
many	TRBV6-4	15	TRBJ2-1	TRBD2	CASSDSTSGGAEQFF	TGTGCCAGCAGTGACTCGACTAGCGGGGGGGCTGAGCAGTTCTTC
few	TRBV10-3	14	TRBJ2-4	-	CAISERGEGNIQYF	TGTGCCATCAGTGAGAGGGGAGAGGGAAACATTCAGTACTTC
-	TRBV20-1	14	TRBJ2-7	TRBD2	CSARDRREGYEQYF	TGCAGTGCTAGAGATCGGCGGGAGGGCTACGAGCAGTACTTC
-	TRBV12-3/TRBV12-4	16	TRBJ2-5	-	CASMPGPSRVVVAQYF	TGTGCCAGCATGCCTGGACCCAGCCGGGTTGTTGTGGCCCAGTACTTC
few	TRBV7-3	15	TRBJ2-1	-	CASPPGRSSYNEQFF	TGTGCCAGCCCCCCCGGGCGGAGCTCCTACAATGAGCAGTTCTTC
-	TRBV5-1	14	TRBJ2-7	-	CASSLPCPICEQYF	TGCGCCAGCAGCTTGCCCTGCCCCATCTGCGAGCAGTACTTC
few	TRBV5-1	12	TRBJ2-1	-	CASSLGGPQQFF	TGCGCCAGCAGCTTGGGTGGCCCTCAGCAGTTCTTC
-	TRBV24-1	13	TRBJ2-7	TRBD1	CATSDRTGREQYF	TGTGCCACCAGTGATCGGACAGGACGCGAGCAGTACTTC
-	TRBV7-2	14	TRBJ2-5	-	CASSLVRPGETQYF	TGTGCCAGCAGCTTAGTCAGGCCGGGCGAGACCCAGTACTTC